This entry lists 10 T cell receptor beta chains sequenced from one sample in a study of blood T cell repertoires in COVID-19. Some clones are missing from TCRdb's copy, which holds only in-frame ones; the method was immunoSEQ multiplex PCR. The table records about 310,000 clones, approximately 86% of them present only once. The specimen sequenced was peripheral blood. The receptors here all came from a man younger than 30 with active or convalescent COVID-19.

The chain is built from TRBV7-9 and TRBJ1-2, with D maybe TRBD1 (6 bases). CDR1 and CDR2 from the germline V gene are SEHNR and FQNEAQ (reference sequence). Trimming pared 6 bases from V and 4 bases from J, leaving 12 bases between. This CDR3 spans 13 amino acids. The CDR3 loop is CASSSGQLYGYTF. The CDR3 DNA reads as TGTGCCAGCAGTTCCGGACAGCTCTATGGCTACACCTTC.

CDR3 sequence: CATKAQGYSLGANVLTF. DNA for the CDR3: TGTGCCACTAAGGCTCAGGGGTATTCTCTGGGGGCCAACGTCCTGACTTTC. The chain has TRBV19 and TRBJ2-6, with D possibly TRBD1 on 6 matching bases. This CDR3 has 17 residues. Per the germline V gene, CDR1 is LNHDA and CDR2 is SQIVND (reference sequence). V was clipped by 10 bases and J by 4 bases, with 23 bases between them.

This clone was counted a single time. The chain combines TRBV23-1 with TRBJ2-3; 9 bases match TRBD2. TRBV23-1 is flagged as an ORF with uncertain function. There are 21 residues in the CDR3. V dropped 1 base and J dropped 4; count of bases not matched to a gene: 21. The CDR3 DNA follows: TGCGCCAGCAGTCAATTGGAGACTAGCGGCATGCCTCCCGATGGGGCAGATACGCAGTATTTT. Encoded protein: CASSQLETSGMPPDGADTQYF.

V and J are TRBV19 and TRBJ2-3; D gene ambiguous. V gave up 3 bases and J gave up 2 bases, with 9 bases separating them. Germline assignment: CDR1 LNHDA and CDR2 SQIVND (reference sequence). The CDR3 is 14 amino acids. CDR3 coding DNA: TGTGCCAGTAGTATCTCGCGGATCACAGATACGCAGTATTTT. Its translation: CASSISRITDTQYF.

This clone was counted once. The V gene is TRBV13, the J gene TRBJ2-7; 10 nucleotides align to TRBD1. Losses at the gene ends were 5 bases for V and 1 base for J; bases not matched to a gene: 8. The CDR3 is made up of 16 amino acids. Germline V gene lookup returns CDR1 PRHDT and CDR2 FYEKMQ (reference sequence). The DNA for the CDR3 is TGTGCCAGCAGCAGAGCCGGGACAGGGGTATCCTACGAGCAGTACTTC. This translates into CASSRAGTGVSYEQYF.

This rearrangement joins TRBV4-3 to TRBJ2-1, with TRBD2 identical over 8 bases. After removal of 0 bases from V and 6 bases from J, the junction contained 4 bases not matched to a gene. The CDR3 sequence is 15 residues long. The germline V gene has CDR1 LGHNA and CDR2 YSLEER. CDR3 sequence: CASSQDSLAGNEQFF. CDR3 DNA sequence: TGCGCCAGCAGCCAAGATAGCCTAGCGGGCAATGAGCAGTTCTTC.

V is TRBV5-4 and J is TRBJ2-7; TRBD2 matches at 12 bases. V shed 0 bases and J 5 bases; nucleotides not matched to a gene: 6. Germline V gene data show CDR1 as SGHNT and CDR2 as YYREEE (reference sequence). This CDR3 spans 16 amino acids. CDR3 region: CASSLGLAGVIDEQYF. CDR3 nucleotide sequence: TGTGCCAGCAGCTTGGGACTAGCGGGAGTTATTGACGAGCAGTACTTC.

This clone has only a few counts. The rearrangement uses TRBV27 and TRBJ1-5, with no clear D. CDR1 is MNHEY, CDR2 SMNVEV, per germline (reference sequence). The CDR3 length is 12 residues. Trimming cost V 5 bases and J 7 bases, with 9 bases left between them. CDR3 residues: CASSPPGQPQHF. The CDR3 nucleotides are TGTGCCAGCAGTCCCCCGGGGCAGCCCCAGCATTTT.

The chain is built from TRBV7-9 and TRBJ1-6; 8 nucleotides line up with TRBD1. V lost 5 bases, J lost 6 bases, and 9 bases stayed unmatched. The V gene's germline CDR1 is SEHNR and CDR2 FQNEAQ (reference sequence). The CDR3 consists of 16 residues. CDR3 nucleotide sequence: TGTGCCAGCAGCGCCACAGGGGGTGAACCTAATTCACCCCTCCACTTT. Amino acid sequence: CASSATGGEPNSPLHF.

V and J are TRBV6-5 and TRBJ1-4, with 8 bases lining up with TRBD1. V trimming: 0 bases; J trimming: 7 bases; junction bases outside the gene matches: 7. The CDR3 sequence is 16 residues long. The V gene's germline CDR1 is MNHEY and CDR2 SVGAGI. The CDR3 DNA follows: TGTGCCAGCAGTTACTCCCAGGGACAGGCTTCTGAAAAACTGTTTTTT. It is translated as CASSYSQGQASEKLFF.